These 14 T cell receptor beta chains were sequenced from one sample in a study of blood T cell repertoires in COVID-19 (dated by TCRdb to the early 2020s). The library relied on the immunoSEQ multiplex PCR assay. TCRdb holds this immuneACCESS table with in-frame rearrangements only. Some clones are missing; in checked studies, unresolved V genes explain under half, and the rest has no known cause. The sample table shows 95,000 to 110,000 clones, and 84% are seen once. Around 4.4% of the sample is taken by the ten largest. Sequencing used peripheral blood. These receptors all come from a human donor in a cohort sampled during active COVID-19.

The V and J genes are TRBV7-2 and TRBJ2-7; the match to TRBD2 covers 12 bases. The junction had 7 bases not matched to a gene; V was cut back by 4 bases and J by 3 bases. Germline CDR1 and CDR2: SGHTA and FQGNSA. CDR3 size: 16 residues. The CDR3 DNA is TGTGCCAGCAGCTCCGAAGGACTAGCGGGAATCTACGAGCAGTACTTC. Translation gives CASSSEGLAGIYEQYF.

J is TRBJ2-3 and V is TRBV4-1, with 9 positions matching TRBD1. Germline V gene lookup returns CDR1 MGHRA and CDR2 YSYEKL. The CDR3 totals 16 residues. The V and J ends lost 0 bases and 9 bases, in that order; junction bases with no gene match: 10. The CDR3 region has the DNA TGCGCCAGCAGCCAAGATTCGGACAGGGGATGGGGCACGCAGTATTTT. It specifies CASSQDSDRGWGTQYF.

The CDR3 spells CASSQDLSGIGSSQPQHF. The DNA for the CDR3 is TGCGCCAGCAGCCAAGATTTGTCCGGGATCGGCTCCTCTCAGCCCCAGCATTTT. This sequence joins TRBV4-1 and TRBJ1-5; D gene unclear. The CDR3 is 18 residues long. V lost 0 bases and J lost 6, with 21 bases in between. Germline CDR1 is MGHRA and CDR2 is YSYEKL.

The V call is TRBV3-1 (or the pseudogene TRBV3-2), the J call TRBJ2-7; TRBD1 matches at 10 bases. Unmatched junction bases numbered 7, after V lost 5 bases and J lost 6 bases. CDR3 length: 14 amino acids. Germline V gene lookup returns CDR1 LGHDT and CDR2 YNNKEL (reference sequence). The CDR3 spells CASSEAGTGAEQYF. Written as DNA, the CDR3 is TGTGCCAGCAGCGAAGCCGGGACAGGGGCCGAGCAGTACTTC.

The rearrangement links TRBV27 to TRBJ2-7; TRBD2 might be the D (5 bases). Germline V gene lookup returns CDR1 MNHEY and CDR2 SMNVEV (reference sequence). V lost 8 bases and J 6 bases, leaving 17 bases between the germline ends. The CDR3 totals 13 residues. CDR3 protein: CASPPLGVSEQYV. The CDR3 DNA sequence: TGTGCCAGCCCCCCCTTGGGAGTAAGCGAGCAGTACGTC.

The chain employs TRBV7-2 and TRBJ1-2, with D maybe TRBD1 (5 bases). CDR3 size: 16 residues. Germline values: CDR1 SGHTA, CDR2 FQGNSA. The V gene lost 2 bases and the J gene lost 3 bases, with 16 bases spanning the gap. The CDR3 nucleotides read TGTGCCAGCAGCTTACGGGGGGAGGCTCAGTACTATGGCTACACCTTC. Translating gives CASSLRGEAQYYGYTF.

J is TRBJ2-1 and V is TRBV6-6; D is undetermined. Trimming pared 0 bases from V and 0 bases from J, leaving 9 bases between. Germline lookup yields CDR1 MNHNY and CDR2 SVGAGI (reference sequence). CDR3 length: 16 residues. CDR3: CASSYSRVSSYNEQFF. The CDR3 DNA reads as TGTGCCAGCAGTTACTCCCGGGTTAGCTCCTACAATGAGCAGTTCTTC.

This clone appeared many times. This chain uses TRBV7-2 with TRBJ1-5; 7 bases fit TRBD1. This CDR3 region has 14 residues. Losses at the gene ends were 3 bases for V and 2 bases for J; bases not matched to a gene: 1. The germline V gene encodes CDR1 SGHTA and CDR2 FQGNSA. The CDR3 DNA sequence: TGTGCCAGCAGCTTTGGACAGGGCAATCAGCCCCAGCATTTT. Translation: CASSFGQGNQPQHF.

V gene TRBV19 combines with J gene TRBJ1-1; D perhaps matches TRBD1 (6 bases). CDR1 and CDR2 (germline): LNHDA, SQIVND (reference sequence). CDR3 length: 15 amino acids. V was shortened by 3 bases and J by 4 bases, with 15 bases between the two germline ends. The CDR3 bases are TGTGCCAGTAGTATCGCCGCAGGGGTGGTCACTGAAGCTTTCTTT. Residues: CASSIAAGVVTEAFF. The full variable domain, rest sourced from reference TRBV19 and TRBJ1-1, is DGGITQSPKYLFRKEGQNVTLSCEQNLNHDAMYWYRQDPGQGLRLIYYSQIVNDFQKGDIAEGYSVSREKKESFPLTVTSAQKNPTAFYLCASSIAAGVVTEAFFGQGTRLTVV.

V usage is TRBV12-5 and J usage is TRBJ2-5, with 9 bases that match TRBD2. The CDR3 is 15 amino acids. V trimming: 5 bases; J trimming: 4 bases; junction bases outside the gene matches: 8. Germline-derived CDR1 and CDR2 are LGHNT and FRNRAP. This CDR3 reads CASGRDSGSGETQYF. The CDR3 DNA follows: TGTGCTAGTGGTCGAGATAGCGGGAGTGGAGAGACCCAGTACTTC.

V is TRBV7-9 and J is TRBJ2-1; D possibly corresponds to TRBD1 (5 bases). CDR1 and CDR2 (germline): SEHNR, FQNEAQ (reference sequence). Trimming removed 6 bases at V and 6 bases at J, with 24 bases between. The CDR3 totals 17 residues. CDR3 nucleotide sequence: TGTGCCAGCAGTTTTCTTGTCGTAAGGACAATCACCAATGAGCAGTTCTTC. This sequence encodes CASSFLVVRTITNEQFF.

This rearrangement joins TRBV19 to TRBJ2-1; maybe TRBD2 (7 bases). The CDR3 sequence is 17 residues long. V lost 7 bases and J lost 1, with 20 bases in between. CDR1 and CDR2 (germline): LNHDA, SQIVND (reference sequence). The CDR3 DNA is TGTGCCAGTACCTCCGGGTTGGGGAGGGGGTCCTACAATGAGCAGTTCTTC. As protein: CASTSGLGRGSYNEQFF.

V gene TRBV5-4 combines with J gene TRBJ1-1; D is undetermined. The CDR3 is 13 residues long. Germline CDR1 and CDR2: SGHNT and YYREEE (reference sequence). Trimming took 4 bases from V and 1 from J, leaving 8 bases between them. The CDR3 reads CASSREGNTEAFF. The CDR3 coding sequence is TGTGCCAGCAGCCGAGAGGGGAACACTGAAGCTTTCTTT.

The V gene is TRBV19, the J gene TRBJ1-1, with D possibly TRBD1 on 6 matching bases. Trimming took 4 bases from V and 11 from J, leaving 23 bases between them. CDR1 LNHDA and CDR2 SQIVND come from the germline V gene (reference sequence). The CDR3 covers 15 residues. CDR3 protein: CASSTPDRHHTGAFF. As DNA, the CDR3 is TGTGCCAGTAGTACCCCTGACAGGCATCACACAGGGGCTTTCTTT.